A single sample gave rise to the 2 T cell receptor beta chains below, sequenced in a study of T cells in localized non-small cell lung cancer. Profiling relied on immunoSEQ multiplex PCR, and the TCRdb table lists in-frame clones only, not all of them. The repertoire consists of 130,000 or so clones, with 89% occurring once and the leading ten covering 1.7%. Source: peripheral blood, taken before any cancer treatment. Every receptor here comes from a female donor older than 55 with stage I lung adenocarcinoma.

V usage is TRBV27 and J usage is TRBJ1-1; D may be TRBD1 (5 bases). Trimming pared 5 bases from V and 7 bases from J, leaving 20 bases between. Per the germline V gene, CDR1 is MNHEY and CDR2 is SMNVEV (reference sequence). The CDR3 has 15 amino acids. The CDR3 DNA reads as TGTGCCAGCAGTCTCCGGGGGGGTACGGGGAGTGAAGCTTTCTTT. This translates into CASSLRGGTGSEAFF.

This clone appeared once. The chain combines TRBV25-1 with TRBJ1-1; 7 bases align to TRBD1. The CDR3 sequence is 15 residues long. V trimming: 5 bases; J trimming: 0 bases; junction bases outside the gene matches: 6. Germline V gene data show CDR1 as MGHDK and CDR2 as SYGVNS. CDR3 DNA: TGTGCCAGCAGTCCTAACAGGGGTATGAACACTGAAGCTTTCTTT. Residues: CASSPNRGMNTEAFF.